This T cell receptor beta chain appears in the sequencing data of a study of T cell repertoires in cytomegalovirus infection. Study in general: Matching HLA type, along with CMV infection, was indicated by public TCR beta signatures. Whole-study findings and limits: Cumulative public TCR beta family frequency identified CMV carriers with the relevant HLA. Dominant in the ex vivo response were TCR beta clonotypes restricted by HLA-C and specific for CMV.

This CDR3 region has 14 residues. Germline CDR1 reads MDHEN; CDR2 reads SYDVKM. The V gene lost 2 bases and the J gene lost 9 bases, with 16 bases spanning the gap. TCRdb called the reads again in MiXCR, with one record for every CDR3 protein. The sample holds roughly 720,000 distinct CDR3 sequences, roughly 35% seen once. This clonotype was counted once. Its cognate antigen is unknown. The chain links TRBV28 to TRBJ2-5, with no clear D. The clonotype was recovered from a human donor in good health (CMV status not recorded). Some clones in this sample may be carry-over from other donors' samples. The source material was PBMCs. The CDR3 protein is CASSLLFRGVAQYF. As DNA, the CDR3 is TGTGCCAGCAGTTTACTTTTCCGCGGAGTAGCCCAGTACTTC.